Detailed here is one TCR beta chain. Its antigen is unidentified. The CDR3 runs to 15 residues. Per germline, CDR1 LGHNT and CDR2 FRNRAP. The germline V and J ends were trimmed by 5 bases and 4 bases, with 15 bases remaining between them. Repertoires were generated with immunoSEQ multiplex PCR, while TCRdb's copy carries only in-frame clones and drops some. Of approximately 140,000 clones in the sample, about 93% were seen once. The data stem from a study of T cell responses to AZD1222 COVID-19 vaccine. Overall study: Whether given at about 4 or about 12 weeks, second doses were pooled. Study-wide points: Among spike-specific TCRs, nearly half reportedly target unmutated variant regions. Donors were largely white British and mainly female; clonal diversity was possibly underestimated. There were repertoire samples only from the period after the peak T cell response.

The chain has TRBV12-5 and TRBJ2-1; D remains unclear. The source was peripheral blood, collected on day 0 of AZD1222 vaccination. The TCR comes from an adult in good health. The CDR3 DNA reads as TGTGCTAGTGGTCAATCGACACTAAAGTACAATGAGCAGTTCTTC. Translation gives CASGQSTLKYNEQFF.